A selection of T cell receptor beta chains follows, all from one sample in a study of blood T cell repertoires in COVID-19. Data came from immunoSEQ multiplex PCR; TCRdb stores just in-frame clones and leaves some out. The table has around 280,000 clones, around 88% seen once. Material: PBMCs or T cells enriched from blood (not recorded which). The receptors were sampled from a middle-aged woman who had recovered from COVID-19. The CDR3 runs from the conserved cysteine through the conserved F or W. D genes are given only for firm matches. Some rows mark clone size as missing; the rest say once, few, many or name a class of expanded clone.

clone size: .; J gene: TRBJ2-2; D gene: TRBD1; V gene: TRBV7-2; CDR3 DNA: TGTGCCAGCGGCCGGACAGGGGGCGATGCCGGGGAGCTGTTTTTT; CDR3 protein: CASGRTGGDAGELFF
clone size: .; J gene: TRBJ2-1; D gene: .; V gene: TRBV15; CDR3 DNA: TGTGCCACCAGCAGAGATCCTAGCATATACAATGAGCAGTTCTTC; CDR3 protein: CATSRDPSIYNEQFF
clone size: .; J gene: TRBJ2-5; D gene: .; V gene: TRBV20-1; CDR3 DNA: TGCAGTGCAACGGTCCAAGAGACCCAGTACTTC; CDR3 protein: CSATVQETQYF
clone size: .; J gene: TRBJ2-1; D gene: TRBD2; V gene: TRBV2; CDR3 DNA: TGTGCCAGCACTGGGCTAGCGGGAGCCCCCAATGAGCAGTTCTTC; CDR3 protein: CASTGLAGAPNEQFF
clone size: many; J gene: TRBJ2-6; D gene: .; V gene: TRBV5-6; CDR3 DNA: TGTGCCAGCAGCTTTGGCGGGGGCGGTGGGGCCAACGTCCTGACTTTC; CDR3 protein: CASSFGGGGGANVLTF
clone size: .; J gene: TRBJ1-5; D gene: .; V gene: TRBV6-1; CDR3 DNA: TGTGCCAGCAGTGAAGTGGAGGGCGCGCAGCCCCAGCATTTT; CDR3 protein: CASSEVEGAQPQHF
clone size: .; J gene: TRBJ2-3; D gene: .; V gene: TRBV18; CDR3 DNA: TGTGCCAGCTCACCAACGAGGGGCACAGATACGCAGTATTTT; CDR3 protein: CASSPTRGTDTQYF
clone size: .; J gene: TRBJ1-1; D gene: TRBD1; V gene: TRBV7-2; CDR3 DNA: TGTGCCAGCAGCTTAGATCCGACGACAGGGGGCTTCAGGGTCGCTTTCTTT; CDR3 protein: CASSLDPTTGGFRVAFF
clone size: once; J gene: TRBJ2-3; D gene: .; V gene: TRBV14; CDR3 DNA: TGTGCCAGCAGCCATTCGGAGGCGGGAACGCAGTATTTT; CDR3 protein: CASSHSEAGTQYF
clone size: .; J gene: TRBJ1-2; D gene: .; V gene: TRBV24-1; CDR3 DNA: TGTGCCACCAGTGTTGGACAGCTTGGCTACACCTTC; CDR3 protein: CATSVGQLGYTF
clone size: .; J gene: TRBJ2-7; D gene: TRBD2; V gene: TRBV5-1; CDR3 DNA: TGCGCCAGCAGCCCCTTTGGGGGACTAGCGGAATACGAGCAGTACTTC; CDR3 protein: CASSPFGGLAEYEQYF
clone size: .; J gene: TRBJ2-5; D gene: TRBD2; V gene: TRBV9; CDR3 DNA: TGTGCCAGCAGCGTTGGGACTAGCGGGGCTGCTTCTTACGAGACCCAGTACTTC; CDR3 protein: CASSVGTSGAASYETQYF
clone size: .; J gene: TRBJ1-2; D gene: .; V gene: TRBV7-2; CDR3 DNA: TGTGCCAGCAGCGCGACAGGAAGCGTCTATGGCTACACCTTC; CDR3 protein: CASSATGSVYGYTF
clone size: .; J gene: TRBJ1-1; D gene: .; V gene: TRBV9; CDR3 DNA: TGTGCCAGCAGCGCGACTACAGTGAACACTGAAGCTTTCTTT; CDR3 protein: CASSATTVNTEAFF
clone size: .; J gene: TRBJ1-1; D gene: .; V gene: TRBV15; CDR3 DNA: TGTGCCACCAGCACACCACAGACCATGAACACTGAAGCTTTCTTT; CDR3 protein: CATSTPQTMNTEAFF
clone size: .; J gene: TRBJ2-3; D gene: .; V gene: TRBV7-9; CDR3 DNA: TGTGCCAGCAGCCCCTCGAGGGACACAGATACGCAGTATTTT; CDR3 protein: CASSPSRDTDTQYF
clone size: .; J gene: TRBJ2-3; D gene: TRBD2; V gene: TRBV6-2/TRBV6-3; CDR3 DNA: TGTGCCAGCAGTTACTCCCGATCCGGGACTAGCGGGGATACGCAGTATTTT; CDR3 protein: CASSYSRSGTSGDTQYF
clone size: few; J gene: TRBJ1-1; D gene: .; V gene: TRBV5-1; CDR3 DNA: TGCGCCAGCAGCTTGTCCGGGGGACGAGGCACTGAAGCTTTCTTT; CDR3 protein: CASSLSGGRGTEAFF
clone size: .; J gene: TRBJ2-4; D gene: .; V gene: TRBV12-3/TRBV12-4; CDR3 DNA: TGTGCCAGCAGTTTAGACAGTCCAAACATTCAGTACTTC; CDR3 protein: CASSLDSPNIQYF
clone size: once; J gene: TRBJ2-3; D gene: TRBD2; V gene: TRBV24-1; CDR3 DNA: TGTGCCACCAGTGATCCAGGGACTAGCGGGAGCCCAGATACGCAGTATTTT; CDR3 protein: CATSDPGTSGSPDTQYF
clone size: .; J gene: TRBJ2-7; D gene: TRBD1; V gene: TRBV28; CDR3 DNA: TGTGCCAGCAGCCCGTCGCCAGGGGGCTACGAGCAGTACTTC; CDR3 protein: CASSPSPGGYEQYF
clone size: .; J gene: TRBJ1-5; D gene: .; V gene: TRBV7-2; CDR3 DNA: TGTGCCAGCAGCACTTACGACAATTACAATCAGCCCCAGCATTTT; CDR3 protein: CASSTYDNYNQPQHF
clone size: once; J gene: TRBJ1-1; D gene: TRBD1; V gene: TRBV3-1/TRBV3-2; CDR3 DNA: TGTGCCAGCAGCCTCCTCGCGACAACGGGACAGGGGAGAGCTTTCTTT; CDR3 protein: CASSLLATTGQGRAFF
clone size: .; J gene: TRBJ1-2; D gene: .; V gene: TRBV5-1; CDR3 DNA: TGCGCCAGCAGCTTGGTGGCAGATAACTATGGCTACACCTTC; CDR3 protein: CASSLVADNYGYTF
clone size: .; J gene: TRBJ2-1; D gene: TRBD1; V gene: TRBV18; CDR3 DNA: TGTGCCAGCTCACAGACCCCACGACAGGGGGCCTACAATGAGCAGTTCTTC; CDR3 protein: CASSQTPRQGAYNEQFF
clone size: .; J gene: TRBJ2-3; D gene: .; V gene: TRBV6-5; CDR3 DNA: TGTGCCAGCAGTTACCAGGGGACGCCCGTGTATACGCAGTATTTT; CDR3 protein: CASSYQGTPVYTQYF
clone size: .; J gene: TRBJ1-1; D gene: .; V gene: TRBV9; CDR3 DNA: TGTGCCAGCAGCGGTCGGGACACTGAAGCTTTCTTT; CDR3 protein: CASSGRDTEAFF
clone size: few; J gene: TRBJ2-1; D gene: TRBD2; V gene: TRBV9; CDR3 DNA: TGTGCCAGCAGCGTAACCGGGACTAGCCTCAATGAGCAGTTCTTC; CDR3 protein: CASSVTGTSLNEQFF
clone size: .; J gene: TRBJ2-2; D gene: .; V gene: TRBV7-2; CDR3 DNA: TGTGCCAGCAGCTTAGGCAGCACCGGGGAGCTGTTTTTT; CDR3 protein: CASSLGSTGELFF
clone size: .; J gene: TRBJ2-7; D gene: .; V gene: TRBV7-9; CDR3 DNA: TGTGCCAGCGAGGGGGAGTCCTACGAGCAGTACTTC; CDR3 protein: CASEGESYEQYF
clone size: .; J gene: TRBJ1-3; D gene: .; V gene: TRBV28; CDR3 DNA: TGTGCCAGCAGTCCGCGCCAAAAACAGGAACCCTCTGGAAACACCATATATTTT; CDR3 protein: CASSPRQKQEPSGNTIYF
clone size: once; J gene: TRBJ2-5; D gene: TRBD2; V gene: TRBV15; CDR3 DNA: TGTGCCACCAGCAGAGAAGCGGGAGGGGTTGAGACCCAGTACTTC; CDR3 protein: CATSREAGGVETQYF
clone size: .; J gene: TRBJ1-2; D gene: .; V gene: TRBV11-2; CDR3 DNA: TGTGCCAGCAGCTTAGAGCATGCGAGTCCGGGCTACACCTTC; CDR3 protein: CASSLEHASPGYTF
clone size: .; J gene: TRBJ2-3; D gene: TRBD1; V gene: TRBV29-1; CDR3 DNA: TGCAGCGTTGAAAAGGGGGCAGGGCGGTTGGTAGATACGCAGTATTTT; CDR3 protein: CSVEKGAGRLVDTQYF
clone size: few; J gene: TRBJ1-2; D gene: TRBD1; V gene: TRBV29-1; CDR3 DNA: TGCAGCGTTGAGCTACAGGGGAGCTATGGCTACACCTTC; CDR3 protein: CSVELQGSYGYTF
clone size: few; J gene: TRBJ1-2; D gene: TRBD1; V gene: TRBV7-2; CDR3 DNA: TGTGCCAGCAGCTTAATAGGGACAGGGTTTGGCGGCTACACCTTC; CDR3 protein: CASSLIGTGFGGYTF
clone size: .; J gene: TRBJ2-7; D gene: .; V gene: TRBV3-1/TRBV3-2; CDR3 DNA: TGTGCCAGCAGCCCCAGCGGCGTCCTCTACGAGCAGTACTTC; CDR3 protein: CASSPSGVLYEQYF
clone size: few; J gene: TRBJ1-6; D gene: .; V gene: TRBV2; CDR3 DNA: TGTGCCAGCAGCGCCACTTTCATAAGTAGTTCACCCCTCCACTTT; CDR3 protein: CASSATFISSSPLHF
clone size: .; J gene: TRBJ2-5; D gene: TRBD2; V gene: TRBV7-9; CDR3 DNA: TGTGCCAGCAGCTCCTCATTGGGACTAGCGGGAGGGCCCCAGTACTTC; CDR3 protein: CASSSSLGLAGGPQYF
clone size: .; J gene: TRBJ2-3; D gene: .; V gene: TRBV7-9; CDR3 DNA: TGTGCCAGCAGCTTAGCAGGAGGTAGTTCGGATACGCAGTATTTT; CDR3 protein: CASSLAGGSSDTQYF
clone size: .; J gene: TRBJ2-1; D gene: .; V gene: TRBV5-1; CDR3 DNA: TGCGCCAGCAGCTCGGACAGGGAGGGCAATGAGCAGTTCTTC; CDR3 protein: CASSSDREGNEQFF
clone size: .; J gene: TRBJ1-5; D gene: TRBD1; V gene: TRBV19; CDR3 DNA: TGTGCCAGTAGTATCGTGGGACAGGGTTATAGCAATCAGCCCCAGCATTTT; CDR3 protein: CASSIVGQGYSNQPQHF
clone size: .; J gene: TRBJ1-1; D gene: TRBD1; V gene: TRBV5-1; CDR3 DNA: TGCGCCAGCAGCTGGGGACAGGGTCCCGCTGAAGCTTTCTTT; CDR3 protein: CASSWGQGPAEAFF
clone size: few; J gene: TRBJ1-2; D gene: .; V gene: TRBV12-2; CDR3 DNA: TGTGCAAGTCGCTTAGTCTCTTCGACAGGGTTTAACTATGGCTACACCTTC; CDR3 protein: CASRLVSSTGFNYGYTF
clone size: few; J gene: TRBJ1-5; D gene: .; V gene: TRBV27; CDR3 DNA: TGTGCCAGCAGTTTAACCGGTCAGCCCCAGCATTTT; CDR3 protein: CASSLTGQPQHF
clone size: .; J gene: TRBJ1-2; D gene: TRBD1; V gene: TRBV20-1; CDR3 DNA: TGCAGTGCTGGGACAGGAGGGGGCTACACCTTC; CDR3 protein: CSAGTGGGYTF
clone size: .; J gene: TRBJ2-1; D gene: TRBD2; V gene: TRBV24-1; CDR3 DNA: TGTGCCACCAGTGATTCCCGCCAAGGACTAGCAATCGATGAGCAGTTCTTC; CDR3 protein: CATSDSRQGLAIDEQFF
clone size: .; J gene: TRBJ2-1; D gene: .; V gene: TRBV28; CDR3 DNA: TGTGCCAGCTTACCCCGGGACGGGAGTCCCTATGAGCAGTTCTTC; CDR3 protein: CASLPRDGSPYEQFF
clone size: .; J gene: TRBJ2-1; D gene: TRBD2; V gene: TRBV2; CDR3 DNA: TGTGCCAGCAGTGGTCTAGCGGGAGTCAATGAGCAGTTCTTC; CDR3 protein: CASSGLAGVNEQFF
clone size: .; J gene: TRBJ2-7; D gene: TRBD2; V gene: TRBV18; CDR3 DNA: TGTGCCAGCTCACCAGAGGCGGGAGCACACGAGCAGTACTTC; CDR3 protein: CASSPEAGAHEQYF
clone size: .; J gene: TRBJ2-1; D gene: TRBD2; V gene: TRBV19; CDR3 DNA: TGTGCCAGTAGTATTACTAGCGGGGGTGAGCAGTTCTTC; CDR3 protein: CASSITSGGEQFF
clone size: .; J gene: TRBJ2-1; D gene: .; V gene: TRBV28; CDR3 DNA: TGTGCCAGCAGTCGCATTCGCGACTACAATGAGCAGTTCTTC; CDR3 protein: CASSRIRDYNEQFF